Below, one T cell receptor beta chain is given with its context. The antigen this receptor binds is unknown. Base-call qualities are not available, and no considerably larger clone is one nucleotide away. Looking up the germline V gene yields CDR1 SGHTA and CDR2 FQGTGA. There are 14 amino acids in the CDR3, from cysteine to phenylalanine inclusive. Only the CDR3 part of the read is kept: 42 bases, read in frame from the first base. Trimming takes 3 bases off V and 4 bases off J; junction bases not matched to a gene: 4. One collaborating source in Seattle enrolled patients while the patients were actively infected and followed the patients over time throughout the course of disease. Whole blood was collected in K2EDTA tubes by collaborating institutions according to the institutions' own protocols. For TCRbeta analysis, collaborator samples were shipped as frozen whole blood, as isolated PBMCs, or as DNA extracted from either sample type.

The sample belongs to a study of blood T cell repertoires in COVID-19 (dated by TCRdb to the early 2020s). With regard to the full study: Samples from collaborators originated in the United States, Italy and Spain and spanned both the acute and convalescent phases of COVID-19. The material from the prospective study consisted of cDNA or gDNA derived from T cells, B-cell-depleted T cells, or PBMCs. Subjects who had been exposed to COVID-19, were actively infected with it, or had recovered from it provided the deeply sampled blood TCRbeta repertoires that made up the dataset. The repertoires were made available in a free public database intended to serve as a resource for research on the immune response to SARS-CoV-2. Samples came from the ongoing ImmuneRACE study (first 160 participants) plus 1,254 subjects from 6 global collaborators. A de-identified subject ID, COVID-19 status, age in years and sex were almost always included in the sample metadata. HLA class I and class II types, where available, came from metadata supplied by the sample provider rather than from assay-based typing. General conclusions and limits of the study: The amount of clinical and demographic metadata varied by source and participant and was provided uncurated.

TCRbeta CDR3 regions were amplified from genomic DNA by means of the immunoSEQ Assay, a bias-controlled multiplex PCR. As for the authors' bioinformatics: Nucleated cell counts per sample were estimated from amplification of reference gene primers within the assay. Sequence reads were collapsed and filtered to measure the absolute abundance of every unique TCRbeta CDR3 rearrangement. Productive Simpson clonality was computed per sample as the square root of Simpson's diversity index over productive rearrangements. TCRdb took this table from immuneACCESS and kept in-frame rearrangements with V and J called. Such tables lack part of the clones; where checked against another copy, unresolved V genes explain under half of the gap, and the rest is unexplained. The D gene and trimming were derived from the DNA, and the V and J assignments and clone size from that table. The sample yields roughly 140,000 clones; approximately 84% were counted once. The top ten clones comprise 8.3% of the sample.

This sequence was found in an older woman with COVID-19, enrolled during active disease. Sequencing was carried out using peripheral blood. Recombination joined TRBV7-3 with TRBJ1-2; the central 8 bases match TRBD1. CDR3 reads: CASSLDRATYGYTF. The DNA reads TGTGCCAGCAGCTTGGACAGGGCGACCTATGGCTACACCTTC. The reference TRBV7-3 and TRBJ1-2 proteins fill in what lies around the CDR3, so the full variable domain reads GAGVSQTPSNKVTEKGKYVELRCDPISGHTALYWYRQSLGQGPEFLIYFQGTGAADDSGLPNDRFFAVRPEGSVSTLKIQRTERGDSAVYLCASSLDRATYGYTFGSGTRLTVV.